A single sample is the source of the 5 T cell receptor beta chains below, sequenced in a study of T cells in lung cancer brain metastases. Here immunoSEQ multiplex PCR was the method, and the copy in TCRdb shows in-frame clones only, minus some. The data show about 4,900 clones, roughly 84% seen once. Sequenced: tumor tissue from the primary lung tumor. These receptors were collected from a woman aged 45-65 years with non-small cell lung cancer.

The V call is TRBV6-4, the J call TRBJ1-1, with TRBD1 matching 7 bases. This CDR3 spans 13 amino acids. V lost 3 bases and J lost 5; bases outside the gene matches: 3. CDR1 and CDR2 (germline): MRHNA, SNTAGT. CDR3 nucleotides: TGTGCCAGCAGTGAGAACAGGGGTACTGAAGCTTTCTTT. This translates into CASSENRGTEAFF.

The chain uses TRBV6-5 and TRBJ1-4; 8 bases line up with TRBD1. V lost 8 bases, J lost 4 bases, and 6 bases stayed unmatched. Germline V gene sequence: CDR1 MNHEY, CDR2 SVGAGI. The CDR3 is made up of 14 amino acids. The CDR3 spells CASGQGSGNEKLFF. The CDR3 DNA reads as TGTGCCAGCGGACAGGGCTCGGGTAATGAAAAACTGTTTTTT.

The genes are TRBV5-1 and TRBJ1-1; tentatively, D is TRBD1 (6 bases). The CDR3 sequence is 14 residues long. Germline CDR1 SGHRS, CDR2 YFSETQ. The V and J ends lost 7 bases and 5 bases respectively, with 18 bases between them. The CDR3 DNA sequence: TGCGCCAGCCGGCGCGGGGGCGTGATAACTGAAGCTTTCTTT. It yields the protein CASRRGGVITEAFF.

J is TRBJ1-5 and V is TRBV19; a weak D match, TRBD1 (6 bases). The CDR3 totals 14 residues. The germline CDR1 and CDR2 sequences are LNHDA and SQIVND (reference sequence). V gave up 9 bases and J gave up 4 bases, with 16 bases separating them. This CDR3 is CASSTWTVNQPQHF. CDR3 nucleotides: TGTGCCAGCTCAACATGGACAGTAAATCAGCCCCAGCATTTT.

The chain employs TRBV11-2 and TRBJ2-2; D is possibly TRBD1 (8 bases). CDR1 is SGHAT, CDR2 FQNNGV, per germline. CDR3 size: 15 residues. The ends were cut back, 4 bases at V and 6 bases at J, with 15 bases in the middle. The CDR3 DNA is TGTGCCAGCAGCTGGGGGGGGACAGGATCCGGGGAGCTGTTTTTT. It encodes CASSWGGTGSGELFF.